These 11 T cell receptor beta chains were sequenced from one sample in a study of blood T cell repertoires in COVID-19. Assay used: immunoSEQ multiplex PCR; TCRdb lists only in-frame clones, some missing. The data contain fewer than 200,000 clones, approximately 90% of them singletons. Sequencing used peripheral blood. These receptors were obtained from a man aged 45-60 years who had recovered from COVID-19.

The chain links TRBV5-1 to TRBJ1-1, with a tentative D call TRBD1 (5 bases). Germline CDR1 reads SGHRS; CDR2 reads YFSETQ. This CDR3 contains 15 residues. Trimming removed 4 bases from V and 6 bases from J, with 19 bases in between. CDR3 coding DNA: TGCGCCAGCAGCCCGGGCGGGGGTAGTACAGCTGAAGCTTTCTTT. Translated, it gives CASSPGGGSTAEAFF.

V gene TRBV5-1 combines with J gene TRBJ2-2; 11 bases match TRBD1. Trimming cost V 0 bases and J 6 bases; bases outside gene matches: 13. The CDR3 is 19 amino acids. CDR1 and CDR2 (germline): SGHRS, YFSETQ. This chain's CDR3 is CASSLVLGRTGGASGELFF. The CDR3 coding sequence is TGCGCCAGCAGCTTGGTTTTAGGGCGGACAGGGGGCGCCTCCGGGGAGCTGTTTTTT.

CDR3 sequence reads: CASSSGIGYTF. The CDR3 DNA sequence: TGTGCCAGCAGTTCAGGGATCGGCTACACCTTC. The chain has TRBV6-2 or TRBV6-3 and TRBJ1-2; weak D call: TRBD1 (5 bases). CDR1 and CDR2 from the germline V gene are MNHEY and SVGEGT. The CDR3 spans 11 residues. Trimming pared 4 bases from V and 8 bases from J, leaving 8 bases between.

This chain joins TRBV30 and TRBJ2-3, with 7 positions matching TRBD1. There are 15 residues in the CDR3. The ends lost 4 bases at V and 0 bases at J; junction bases unmatched: 7. Germline assignment: CDR1 GTSNPN and CDR2 SVGIG (reference sequence). CDR3 in amino acids: CAWKVQGTSTDTQYF. As DNA, the CDR3 is TGTGCCTGGAAGGTACAGGGGACCAGCACAGATACGCAGTATTTT.

CDR3 nucleotide sequence: TGTGCCAGCAGCTCCTCGGGACAGGGGCTCATTCAGTACTTC. Translated, it gives CASSSSGQGLIQYF. This sequence joins TRBV5-6 and TRBJ2-4, with TRBD1 matching 10 bases. Germline V CDR1 and CDR2: SGHDT, YYEEEE. Trimming removed 3 bases from V and 9 bases from J; junction bases left unmatched: 6. This CDR3 has 14 residues. The whole variable domain, remainder taken from reference TRBV5-6 and TRBJ2-4, is DAGVTQSPTHLIKTRGQQVTLRCSPKSGHDTVSWYQQALGQGPQFIFQYYEEEERQRGNFPDRFSGHQFPNYSSELNVNALLLGDSALYLCASSSSGQGLIQYFGAGTRLSVL.

This chain links TRBV9 with TRBJ2-7, with 7 bases fitting TRBD1. Per the germline V gene, CDR1 is SGDLS and CDR2 is YYNGEE. CDR3 length equals 14 residues. V lost 4 bases and J lost 6; bases outside the gene matches: 10. The CDR3 here is CASSLKDRTGEQYF. DNA of the CDR3: TGTGCCAGCAGCCTGAAGGACAGGACGGGCGAGCAGTACTTC.

The chain carries TRBV6-6 and TRBJ1-5; 9 nucleotides line up with TRBD1. Germline-derived CDR1 and CDR2 are MNHNY and SVGAGI (reference sequence). There are 15 residues in the CDR3. Unmatched junction bases numbered 9, after V lost 6 bases and J lost 6 bases. The CDR3 region has the DNA TGTGCCAGCAGGGGGGGACAGGGAGTCGGTCAGCCCCAGCATTTT. Translation gives CASRGGQGVGQPQHF.

This chain uses TRBV6-5 with TRBJ1-3, with D perhaps matching TRBD1 (5 bases). There are 14 residues in the CDR3. Trimming took off 6 bases at V and 0 bases at J, with 9 bases between the two ends. From germline, CDR1 is MNHEY and CDR2 SVGAGI. CDR3 amino acids: CASSDRDSGNTIYF. CDR3 nucleotides: TGTGCCAGCAGCGACAGAGACTCTGGAAACACCATATATTTT.

The chain has TRBV6-2 or TRBV6-3 and TRBJ2-1; no clear D. Trimming removed 2 bases from V and 0 bases from J, with 5 bases in between. Germline V gives CDR1 MNHEY, CDR2 SVGEGT. This CDR3 spans 14 amino acids. The CDR3 DNA follows: TGTGCCAGCAGTTACGCCAGCTCCTACAATGAGCAGTTCTTC. Its protein product is CASSYASSYNEQFF.

The chain carries TRBV19 and TRBJ1-2; D unclear. CDR1 is LNHDA, CDR2 SQIVND, per germline (reference sequence). Trimming left V 2 bases short and J 4 bases short, with 20 bases between. The CDR3 is 17 residues long. CDR3 sequence: CASSIQVPGGLGYGYTF. CDR3 DNA: TGTGCCAGTAGTATACAGGTCCCAGGCGGACTTGGCTATGGCTACACCTTC. Full variable domain (remainder filled in from reference TRBV19 and TRBJ1-2): DGGITQSPKYLFRKEGQNVTLSCEQNLNHDAMYWYRQDPGQGLRLIYYSQIVNDFQKGDIAEGYSVSREKKESFPLTVTSAQKNPTAFYLCASSIQVPGGLGYGYTFGSGTRLTVV.

This clone was observed a handful of times. The CDR3 loop is CASTKGPGSGNTIYF. The CDR3 coding sequence is TGTGCCAGCACCAAGGGGCCGGGCTCTGGAAACACCATATATTTT. The gene calls are TRBV28 and TRBJ1-3; the D gene is possibly TRBD1 (5 bases). Germline values: CDR1 MDHEN, CDR2 SYDVKM. The CDR3 spans 15 residues. Trimming cost V 7 bases and J 0 bases, with 13 bases left between them.